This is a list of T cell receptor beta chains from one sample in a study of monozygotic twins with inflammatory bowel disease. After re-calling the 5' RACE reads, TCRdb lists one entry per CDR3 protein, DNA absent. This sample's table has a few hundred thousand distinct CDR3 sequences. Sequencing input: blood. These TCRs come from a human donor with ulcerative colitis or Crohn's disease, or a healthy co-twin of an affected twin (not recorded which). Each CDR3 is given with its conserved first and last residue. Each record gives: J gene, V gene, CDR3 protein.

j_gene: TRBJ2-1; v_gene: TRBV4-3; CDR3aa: CASSQGDRDYNEQFF
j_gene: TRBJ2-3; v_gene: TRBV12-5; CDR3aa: CASGIAGGRTDTQYF
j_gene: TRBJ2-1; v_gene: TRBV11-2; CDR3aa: CASSSRQGQVMQFF
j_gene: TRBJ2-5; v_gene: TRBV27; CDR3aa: CASSPLGQGGQETQYF
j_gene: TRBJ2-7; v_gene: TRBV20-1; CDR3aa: CSASGQFGTNPYEQYF
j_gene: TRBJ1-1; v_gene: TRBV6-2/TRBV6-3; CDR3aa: CASNPRGYTEAFF
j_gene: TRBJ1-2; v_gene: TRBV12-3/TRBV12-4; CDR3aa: CASSPWTLAYGYTF
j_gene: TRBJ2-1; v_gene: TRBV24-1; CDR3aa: CATSDSSTGGPYNEQFF
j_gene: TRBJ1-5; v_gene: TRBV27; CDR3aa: CASQKGAMTDQPQHF
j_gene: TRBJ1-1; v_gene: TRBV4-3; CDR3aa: CASSQEPRGLPPNPEAFF
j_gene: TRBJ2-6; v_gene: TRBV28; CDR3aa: CASSLGQGGANVLTF
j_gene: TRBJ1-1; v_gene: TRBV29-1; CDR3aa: CSVRGQGNTEAFF
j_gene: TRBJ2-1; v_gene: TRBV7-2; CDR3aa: CASSFPGLQYNEQFF
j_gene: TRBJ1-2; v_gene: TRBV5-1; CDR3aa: CASSYHGRDYGYTF
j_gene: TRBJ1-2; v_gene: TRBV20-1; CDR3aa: CSAVEGSNYGYTF
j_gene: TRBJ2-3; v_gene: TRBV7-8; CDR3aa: CASSLRDRGLTDTQYF
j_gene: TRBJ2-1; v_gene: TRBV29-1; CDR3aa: CSVENDRAWNEQFF
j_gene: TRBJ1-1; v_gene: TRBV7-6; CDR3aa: CASSFDISNTEAFF
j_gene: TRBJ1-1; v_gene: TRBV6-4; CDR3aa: CASSDSVGGGTEAFF
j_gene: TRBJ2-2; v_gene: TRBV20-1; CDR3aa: CSARDRINTGELFF
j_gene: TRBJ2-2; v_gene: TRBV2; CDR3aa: CASSRAGGRTGELFF
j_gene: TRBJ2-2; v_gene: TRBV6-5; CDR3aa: CASSYRTTGDTGELFF
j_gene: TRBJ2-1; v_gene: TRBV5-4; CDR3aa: CASSLARIGSYNEQFF
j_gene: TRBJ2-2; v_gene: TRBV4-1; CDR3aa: CASSQAAGANTGELFF
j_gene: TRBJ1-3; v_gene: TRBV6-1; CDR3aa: CASSESGNTIYF
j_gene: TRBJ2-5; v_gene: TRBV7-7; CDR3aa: CASSAGASVETQYF
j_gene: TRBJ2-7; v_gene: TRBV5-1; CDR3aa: CASSFGGLIYEQYF
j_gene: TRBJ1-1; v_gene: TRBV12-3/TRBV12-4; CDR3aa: CASSLNWGLDTEAFF
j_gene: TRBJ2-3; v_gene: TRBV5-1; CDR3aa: CASSNRPGQGADTQYF
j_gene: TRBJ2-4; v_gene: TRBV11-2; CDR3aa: CASSLRGRQYF
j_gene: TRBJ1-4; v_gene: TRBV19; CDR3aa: CASSSYRGDEKLFF
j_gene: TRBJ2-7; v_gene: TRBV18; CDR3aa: CASSPPIAGDEQYF
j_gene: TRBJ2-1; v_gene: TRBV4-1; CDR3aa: CASSPYTRGYNEQFF
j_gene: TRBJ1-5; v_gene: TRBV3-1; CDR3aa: CASSPTDRGDSNQPQHF
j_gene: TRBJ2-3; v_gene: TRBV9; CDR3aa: CASTSNWRADTQYF
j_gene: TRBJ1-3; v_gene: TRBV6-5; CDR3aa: CASRRQGRNTIYF
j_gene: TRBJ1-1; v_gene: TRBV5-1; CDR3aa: CASSLAGYRDHTEAFF
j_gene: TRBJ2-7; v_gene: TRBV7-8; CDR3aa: CASRGDYSYEQYF
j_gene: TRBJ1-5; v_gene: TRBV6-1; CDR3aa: CASSEIGSHQPQHF
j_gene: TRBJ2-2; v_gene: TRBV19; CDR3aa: CASSIGDTGELFF
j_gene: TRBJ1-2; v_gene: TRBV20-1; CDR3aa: CSAREGSHSISNYGYTF
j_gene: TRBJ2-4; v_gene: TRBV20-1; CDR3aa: CSAPPGTTQNIQYF
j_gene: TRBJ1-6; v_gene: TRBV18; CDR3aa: CASSQGVGSPLHF
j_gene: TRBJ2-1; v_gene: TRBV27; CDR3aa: CASSFRSGGQLYNEQFF
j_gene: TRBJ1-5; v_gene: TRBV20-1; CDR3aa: CSARDDREGQPQHF
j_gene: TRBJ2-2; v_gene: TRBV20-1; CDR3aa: CSARGTGASLNTGELFF
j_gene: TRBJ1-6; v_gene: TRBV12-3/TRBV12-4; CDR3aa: CASSLDLGSPLHF
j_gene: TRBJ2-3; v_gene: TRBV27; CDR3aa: CASTPQAGSTDTQYF
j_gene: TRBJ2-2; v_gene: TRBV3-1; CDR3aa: CASSPRIGVPGELFF
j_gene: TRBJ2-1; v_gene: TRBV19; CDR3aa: CASSILDSYEQFF
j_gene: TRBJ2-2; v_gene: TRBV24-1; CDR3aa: CATSDYRDTGELFF
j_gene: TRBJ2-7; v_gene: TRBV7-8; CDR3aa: CASSAGGSGYEQYF
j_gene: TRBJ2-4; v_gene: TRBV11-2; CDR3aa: CASSLDRDKKNIQYF
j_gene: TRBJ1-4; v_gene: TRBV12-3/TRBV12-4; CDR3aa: CASSDAGDVNEKLFF
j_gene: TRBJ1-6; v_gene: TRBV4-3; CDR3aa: CASSQTAGLNNSPLHF